This entry lists 2 T cell receptor beta chains sequenced from one sample in a study of blood T cell repertoires in COVID-19. Assay used: immunoSEQ multiplex PCR; TCRdb lists only in-frame clones, some missing. This table holds under 150,000 clones, 75% to 90% found once. The sequenced material came from peripheral blood. The receptors were sampled from a human donor in a cohort sampled during active COVID-19.

The gene calls are TRBV7-2 and TRBJ1-5; 9 nucleotides align to TRBD1. The CDR3 loop spans 14 amino acids. V lost 6 bases and J lost 2; bases outside the gene matches: 2. CDR1 is SGHTA, CDR2 FQGNSA, per germline. The CDR3 is CASSRTGGNQPQHF. CDR3 coding DNA: TGTGCCAGCAGTCGGACAGGGGGCAATCAGCCCCAGCATTTT.

J is TRBJ1-1 and V is TRBV25-1; D may be TRBD1 (6 bases). Germline values: CDR1 MGHDK, CDR2 SYGVNS. V dropped 8 bases and J dropped 0 bases, with 13 bases sitting between them. CDR3 length: 14 residues. The CDR3: CASEQTGVNTEAFF. In nucleotides, the CDR3 is TGTGCCAGCGAACAGACAGGAGTGAACACTGAAGCTTTCTTT.